Shown below are 12 T cell receptor beta chains from a single sample sequenced in a study of regulatory and conventional T cells in RAG deficiency. Sequencing used immunoSEQ multiplex PCR; TCRdb keeps in-frame clones, though not all of them. The sample contains roughly 30,000 clones, 90% to 97% of which appear only once. Blood CD4+ CD25-low CD127-high conventional T cells supplied the genomic DNA template. This sample also belongs to another study, concerning regulatory T cells. That source notes: The PCR used 52 TRBV and 13 TRBJ primers.

Source material: CD25- CD4+ T cells sorted from blood. The receptors shown here come from a human donor in good health.

The V call is TRBV7-2, the J call TRBJ1-1; tentative D call: TRBD1 (5 bases). The germline gives CDR1 SGHTA, CDR2 FQGNSA. Trimming shortened V by 2 bases and J by 1 base, and 8 bases separated the two germline ends. The CDR3 is 14 amino acids. CDR3 nucleotide sequence: TGTGCCAGCAGCTTACAGGGAAAGAACACTGAAGCTTTCTTT. This translates into CASSLQGKNTEAFF.

The chain combines TRBV18 with TRBJ1-4, with TRBD1 as a possible D gene (5 bases). This CDR3 contains 15 residues. Germline CDR1 reads KGHSH; CDR2 reads LQKENI. Trimming left V 2 bases short and J 4 bases short, with 11 bases between. The DNA for the CDR3 is TGTGCCAGCTCACCAAACAGGAATTATAATGAAAAACTGTTTTTT. Residues: CASSPNRNYNEKLFF.

J is TRBJ2-6 and V is TRBV2; no clear D gene. CDR1 is SNHLY, CDR2 FYNNEI, per germline. The CDR3 runs 15 residues. V was pared by 8 bases and J by 0 bases, with 11 bases between. For the CDR3, the DNA is TGTGCCAGCCTTATCGCCGGCTCTGGGGCCAACGTCCTGACTTTC. This gives the protein CASLIAGSGANVLTF.

This sequence joins TRBV7-6 and TRBJ2-1; 8 positions agree with TRBD2. Germline assignment: CDR1 SGHVS and CDR2 FNYEAQ. V lost 1 base to trimming and J lost 6 bases; unmatched junction nucleotides: 5. CDR3 length equals 15 residues. As DNA, the CDR3 is TGTGCCAGCAGCTTAGGGGGACTAGTGACCAATGAGCAGTTCTTC. This translates into CASSLGGLVTNEQFF.

This chain links TRBV30 with TRBJ1-2, with 8 positions matching TRBD1. Trimming removed 4 bases from V and 3 bases from J; junction bases left unmatched: 4. This CDR3 is built from 13 residues. Germline V gives CDR1 GTSNPN, CDR2 SVGIG (reference sequence). CDR3 residues: CAWKGQGDYGYTF. In DNA, the CDR3 is TGTGCCTGGAAAGGACAGGGAGACTATGGCTACACCTTC.

The chain has TRBV29-1 and TRBJ2-1, with D tentatively TRBD1 (6 bases). In germline, CDR1 is SQVTM, CDR2 ANQGSEA. V gave up 4 bases and J gave up 8 bases, with 21 bases separating them. CDR3 length: 15 amino acids. The CDR3 nucleotides are TGCAGCGTTGTAGGGGGTGAGGCTAGCTGGGATGAGCAGTTCTTC. Its translation: CSVVGGEASWDEQFF.

This chain links TRBV11-2 with TRBJ2-7; 11 bases are a match to TRBD2. The CDR3 has 11 residues. The V segment lost 7 bases and the J segment 9 bases; nucleotides outside the gene matches: 2. Germline CDR1 is SGHAT and CDR2 is FQNNGV. The chain's CDR3 is CASNLAGGQYF. For the CDR3, the DNA is TGTGCCAGCAACCTAGCGGGGGGGCAGTACTTC. The whole variable domain, filled in from reference TRBV11-2 and TRBJ2-7, reads EAGVAQSPRYKIIEKRQSVAFWCNPISGHATLYWYQQILGQGPKLLIQFQNNGVVDDSQLPKDRFSAERLKGVDSTLKIQPAKLEDSAVYLCASNLAGGQYFGPGTRLTVT.

The chain carries TRBV6-1 and TRBJ1-1, with a weak D call TRBD1 (6 bases). This CDR3 has 14 amino acids. Germline loops: CDR1 MNHNS, CDR2 SASEGT. V lost 7 bases and J lost 6, with 18 bases in between. Written as DNA, the CDR3 is TGTGCCAGCATCCAATTTCAGGGGTTGGCTGAAGCTTTCTTT. Translated: CASIQFQGLAEAFF.

This chain links TRBV5-4 with TRBJ2-1, with D maybe TRBD1 (5 bases). The CDR3 length is 13 residues. The V gene's germline CDR1 is SGHNT and CDR2 YYREEE (reference sequence). Trimming cost V 2 bases and J 5 bases, with 8 bases left between them. CDR3 DNA: TGTGCCAGCAGCTTTCTAGGGGACAATGAGCAGTTCTTC. It codes for CASSFLGDNEQFF. The whole variable domain, filled in from reference TRBV5-4 and TRBJ2-1, reads ETGVTQSPTHLIKTRGQQVTLRCSSQSGHNTVSWYQQALGQGPQFIFQYYREEENGRGNFPPRFSGLQFPNYSSELNVNALELDDSALYLCASSFLGDNEQFFGPGTRLTVL.

The rearrangement joins TRBV6-1 to TRBJ1-1; D perhaps matches TRBD1 (6 bases). V was clipped by 6 bases and J by 1 base, with 15 bases between them. From germline, CDR1 is MNHNS and CDR2 SASEGT. The CDR3 has 15 residues. The CDR3 region has the DNA TGTGCCAGCAGGAAGGGGGGGTCAGGGAACACTGAAGCTTTCTTT. Protein: CASRKGGSGNTEAFF.

The J gene is TRBJ1-3, the V gene TRBV7-3; a weak D match, TRBD1 (5 bases). The CDR3 has 15 residues. CDR1 and CDR2 (germline): SGHTA, FQGTGA. The V and J ends lost 2 bases and 2 bases respectively, with 10 bases between them. The CDR3 sequence: CASSLGHFPGNTIYF. CDR3 in DNA: TGTGCCAGCAGCTTAGGACATTTCCCTGGAAACACCATATATTTT.

V and J are TRBV19 and TRBJ2-2; D not resolved. V lost 1 base, J lost 2 bases, and 8 bases lay in between. Germline assignment: CDR1 LNHDA and CDR2 SQIVND (reference sequence). The length of the CDR3 is 15 residues. The CDR3 is CASSIGTVNTGELFF. Here the CDR3 DNA reads TGTGCCAGTAGTATAGGAACGGTAAACACCGGGGAGCTGTTTTTT.